Presented here are 30 T cell receptor beta chains from one specimen sequenced in a study of T cells in Graves' hyperthyroidism and ophthalmopathy. Amplified TCR beta CDR3 regions came from RNA transcripts. HTBI primers were the set used in a first-round RT-PCR of the TCR CDR3. TCRdb re-derived calls from the multiplex PCR reads in MiXCR, one entry per CDR3 protein. Among hundreds of thousands of distinct CDR3 sequences listed, about 14% were seen once. Sample: blood. Receptors originate from a woman aged 25 to 39 with Graves' hyperthyroidism.

This clonotype has a count of ten or more. This rearrangement joins TRBV6-1 to TRBJ2-3, with D tentatively TRBD1 or TRBD2 (5 bases each). The germline CDR1 and CDR2 sequences are MNHNS and SASEGT. The ends were cut back, 5 bases at V and 2 bases at J, with 17 bases in the middle. The CDR3 has 16 residues. CDR3 protein: CASSSGRRGTTDTQYF. CDR3 sequence (DNA): TGTGCCAGCAGTTCGGGACGGCGAGGGACCACAGATACGCAGTATTTT.

This clonotype was counted only a few times. V and J are TRBV29-1 and TRBJ1-5; D unresolved. V lost 7 bases and J lost 0, with 7 bases in between. This CDR3 contains 12 residues. Looked up from germline, CDR1 is SQVTM and CDR2 is ANQGSEA. In nucleotides, the CDR3 is TGCAGCGGCAAGAATAGCAATCAGCCCCAGCATTTT. Amino acid sequence: CSGKNSNQPQHF.

This clonotype occurred many times. This chain uses TRBV2 with TRBJ1-1; D not resolved. Trimming shortened V by 4 bases and J by 5 bases, and 14 bases separated the two germline ends. The germline V gene encodes CDR1 SNHLY and CDR2 FYNNEI. The CDR3 loop spans 14 amino acids. The CDR3 DNA reads as TGTGCCAGCAGTGGTAGGGTAATTGGGACTGAAGCTTTCTTT. This translates into CASSGRVIGTEAFF.

This clonotype was counted between two and nine times. V gene TRBV7-8 combines with J gene TRBJ1-4, with D possibly being TRBD1 (5 bases). Germline loops: CDR1 SGHVS, CDR2 FQNEAQ. The CDR3 extends over 16 amino acids. Trimming pared 5 bases from V and 3 bases from J, leaving 16 bases between. The CDR3 reads CASSLRGGVANEKLFF. For the CDR3, the DNA is TGTGCCAGCAGCCTGAGGGGTGGGGTGGCTAATGAAAAACTGTTTTTT.

This chain joins TRBV20-1 and TRBJ1-4; D may be TRBD1 (6 bases). The CDR3 sequence is 15 residues long. V was clipped by 0 bases and J by 3 bases, with 11 bases between them. Germline values: CDR1 DFQATT, CDR2 SNEGSKA (reference sequence). CDR3 nucleotide sequence: TGCAGTGCTAGAGACGTACAGGGTGCTAATGAAAAACTGTTTTTT. It specifies CSARDVQGANEKLFF.

This clonotype occurred many times. This chain links TRBV6-1 with TRBJ2-7; maybe TRBD1 (7 bases). CDR3 size: 15 residues. The V end was cut by 5 bases, the J end by 3 bases, with 17 bases between. Germline V gene lookup returns CDR1 MNHNS and CDR2 SASEGT. CDR3 nucleotides: TGTGCCAGCAGTCCCGACAGGGCCGGGGGCTACGAGCAGTACTTC. Amino acids: CASSPDRAGGYEQYF.

Many counts were recorded for this clonotype. The rearrangement links TRBV19 to TRBJ2-1, with TRBD2 matching over 10 bases. Unmatched junction bases numbered 5, after V lost 6 bases and J lost 3 bases. The CDR3 loop spans 15 amino acids. The germline V gene has CDR1 LNHDA and CDR2 SQIVND (reference sequence). As DNA, the CDR3 is TGTGCCAGTAGCCCCGGGACTAGCGACTACAATGAGCAGTTCTTC. It specifies CASSPGTSDYNEQFF.

The J gene is TRBJ2-7, the V gene TRBV11-1; 8 nucleotides agree with TRBD2. V was pared by 0 bases and J by 5 bases, with 9 bases of the junction left unmatched. Germline V gene data show CDR1 as SGHAT and CDR2 as FQDESV (reference sequence). This CDR3 has 16 residues. This CDR3 reads CASSLAGGGLGNEQYF. The DNA of the CDR3 is TGTGCCAGCAGCTTAGCAGGCGGGGGACTAGGGAACGAGCAGTACTTC. The whole variable domain, remainder taken from reference TRBV11-1 and TRBJ2-7, is EAEVAQSPRYKITEKSQAVAFWCDPISGHATLYWYRQILGQGPELLVQFQDESVVDDSQLPKDRFSAERLKGVDSTLKIQPAELGDSAMYLCASSLAGGGLGNEQYFGPGTRLTVT.

This chain links TRBV30 with TRBJ2-7; 7 positions agree with TRBD2. CDR1 and CDR2 from the germline V gene are GTSNPN and SVGIG (reference sequence). The CDR3 length is 13 residues. With 2 bases clipped from V and 2 bases from J, the junction kept 3 bases outside the gene matches. The CDR3 loop reads CAWSPAGTYEQYF. The CDR3 DNA reads TGTGCCTGGAGTCCAGCGGGGACCTACGAGCAGTACTTC.

The V gene is TRBV3-1, the J gene TRBJ2-5; D gene ambiguous. There are 14 residues in the CDR3. V gave up 0 bases and J gave up 2 bases, with 7 bases separating them. Germline V gives CDR1 LGHDT, CDR2 YNNKEL (reference sequence). CDR3 DNA: TGTGCCAGCAGCCAAGAGATGGGGCAAGAGACCCAGTACTTC. Translation gives CASSQEMGQETQYF.

The chain is built from TRBV15 and TRBJ2-1, with TRBD2 identical over 8 bases. The CDR3 totals 15 residues. J gave up 7 bases and V 3 bases, and 8 bases lay outside the gene matches. Germline V gives CDR1 LNHNV, CDR2 YYDKDF (reference sequence). In DNA form, the CDR3 reads TGTGCCACCAGCAGTGGAGCGGGAGATTGGAATGAGCAGTTCTTC. It is translated as CATSSGAGDWNEQFF.

This clonotype was recorded many times. The chain joins TRBV28 to TRBJ2-7; D unclear. The V end was cut by 7 bases, the J end by 0 bases, with 4 bases between. Germline CDR1 and CDR2: MDHEN and SYDVKM. The CDR3 spans 11 residues. Here the CDR3 reads CASIGSYEQYF. CDR3 bases: TGTGCCAGCATCGGCTCCTACGAGCAGTACTTC. The full variable domain, with the rest looked up from reference TRBV28 and TRBJ2-7, is DVKVTQSSRYLVKRTGEKVFLECVQDMDHENMFWYRQDPGLGLRLIYFSYDVKMKEKGDIPEGYSVSREKKERFSLILESASTNQTSMYLCASIGSYEQYFGPGTRLTVT.

This clonotype has ten or more counts. The rearrangement joins TRBV6-1 to TRBJ1-1; 7 bases map to TRBD1. The V gene end was trimmed by 4 bases and the J gene end by 0 bases; junction bases not matched to a gene: 8. CDR3 length equals 16 residues. Per the germline V gene, CDR1 is MNHNS and CDR2 is SASEGT. The CDR3 spells CASSVTGTVMNTEAFF. The CDR3, as DNA: TGTGCCAGCAGTGTCACCGGGACAGTTATGAACACTGAAGCTTTCTTT.

The rearrangement uses TRBV5-4 and TRBJ1-1; unclear D gene. Trimming removed 0 bases from V and 6 bases from J, with 6 bases in between. The CDR3 is 12 amino acids. CDR1 and CDR2 (germline): SGHNT, YYREEE (reference sequence). CDR3 protein: CASSLAAAEAFF. CDR3 nucleotide sequence: TGTGCCAGCAGCTTGGCGGCAGCTGAAGCTTTCTTT.

This clonotype was detected ten times or more. The chain is built from TRBV28 and TRBJ1-4; TRBD1 agrees at 8 bases. The germline V gene encodes CDR1 MDHEN and CDR2 SYDVKM. V shed 10 bases and J 8 bases; nucleotides not matched to a gene: 9. The CDR3 is 13 residues long. In DNA, the CDR3 is TGTGCCACTGTGACAGGGGTCGGGGAAAAACTGTTTTTT. It specifies CATVTGVGEKLFF.

This clonotype has ten or more counts. V usage is TRBV29-1 and J usage is TRBJ2-2; 7 nucleotides match TRBD1. The germline V gene encodes CDR1 SQVTM and CDR2 ANQGSEA. Trimming took 6 bases from V and 1 from J; bases not matched to a gene: 2. The CDR3 has 13 amino acids. The CDR3 sequence: CSVGTVNTGELFF. The CDR3 DNA is TGCAGCGTAGGGACAGTGAACACCGGGGAGCTGTTTTTT.

This clonotype was picked up many times. This sequence joins TRBV12-3 or TRBV12-4 and TRBJ1-1; 10 nucleotides match TRBD1. The junction had 3 bases not matched to a gene; V was cut back by 5 bases and J by 3 bases. The CDR3 has 14 residues. For the CDR3, the DNA is TGTGCCAGCAGTGACAGGGGGCGCGACACTGAAGCTTTCTTT. It yields the protein CASSDRGRDTEAFF.

This clonotype was seen many times. The chain uses TRBV11-2 and TRBJ1-2; D is possibly TRBD1 (6 bases). The CDR3 is 13 residues long. Germline V gene sequence: CDR1 SGHAT, CDR2 FQNNGV. The germline V and J ends were trimmed by 8 bases and 8 bases, with 18 bases remaining between them. CDR3 in amino acids: CASSNREIRGYTF. CDR3 in DNA: TGTGCCAGCTCTAACAGGGAGATAAGGGGCTACACCTTC. Together with reference TRBV11-2 and TRBJ1-2, the CDR3 gives the full variable domain: EAGVAQSPRYKIIEKRQSVAFWCNPISGHATLYWYQQILGQGPKLLIQFQNNGVVDDSQLPKDRFSAERLKGVDSTLKIQPAKLEDSAVYLCASSNREIRGYTFGSGTRLTVV.

The chain joins TRBV29-1 to TRBJ2-3; possible D gene TRBD2, 6 bases. The CDR3 extends over 15 amino acids. From germline, CDR1 is SQVTM and CDR2 ANQGSEA. The V end was cut by 4 bases, the J end by 2 bases, with 16 bases between. The CDR3 spells CSVAFGSRNTDTQYF. CDR3 sequence (DNA): TGCAGCGTTGCGTTCGGGAGTAGGAACACAGATACGCAGTATTTT.

This chain connects TRBV28 to TRBJ1-2; 9 bases agree with TRBD1. The CDR3 totals 17 residues. Trimming at V came to 4 bases and at J to 1 base, leaving 10 bases not matched to a gene. The germline V gene encodes CDR1 MDHEN and CDR2 SYDVKM. CDR3 in DNA: TGTGCCAGCAGTTCCATGGGGACAGGGCCTATTAACTATGGCTACACCTTC. Translated: CASSSMGTGPINYGYTF.

This clonotype appeared a few times. V gene TRBV5-1 combines with J gene TRBJ1-2, with D unclear. The CDR3 length is 14 residues. V lost 4 bases, J lost 4 bases, and 14 bases lay in between. Looked up from germline, CDR1 is SGHRS and CDR2 is YFSETQ. The CDR3: CASSTDPTGYGYTF. The CDR3 DNA is TGCGCCAGCAGCACGGACCCTACGGGCTATGGCTACACCTTC.

This chain links TRBV29-1 with TRBJ1-1; 8 bases align to TRBD1. The CDR3 totals 12 residues. Per the germline V gene, CDR1 is SQVTM and CDR2 is ANQGSEA. The junction had 8 bases not matched to a gene; V was cut back by 8 bases and J by 6 bases. The CDR3: CSHSWDRPEAFF. DNA for the CDR3: TGCAGCCACTCCTGGGACAGGCCTGAAGCTTTCTTT.

Many counts were recorded for this clonotype. V is TRBV27 and J is TRBJ2-5, with D possibly TRBD1 on 6 matching bases. Germline V gene sequence: CDR1 MNHEY, CDR2 SMNVEV (reference sequence). Between the trimmed V and J ends, which lost 8 bases and 7 bases, there was a span of 23 bases. The CDR3 length is 15 residues. CDR3 in amino acids: CASGGPGQGVGTQYF. The DNA of the CDR3 is TGTGCCAGCGGGGGCCCCGGTCAGGGAGTCGGGACCCAGTACTTC.

This clonotype has ten or more counts. The chain carries TRBV4-2 and TRBJ2-7; perhaps D is TRBD1 or TRBD2 (5 bases each). Deletions cut 0 bases from V and 2 bases from J, with 11 bases between. Germline V lookup: CDR1 LGHNA, CDR2 YNFKEQ. CDR3 length: 15 residues. The CDR3 sequence: CASSQDGDAPYEQYF. The CDR3 DNA is TGTGCCAGCAGCCAAGATGGGGACGCCCCCTACGAGCAGTACTTC.

This clonotype showed up many times. The chain recombines TRBV27 with TRBJ2-1; 12 bases match TRBD2. J gave up 6 bases and V 2 bases, and 11 bases lay outside the gene matches. This CDR3 has 18 amino acids. The germline V gene has CDR1 MNHEY and CDR2 SMNVEV (reference sequence). In nucleotides, the CDR3 is TGTGCCAGCAGTTTAGCCTCCGGCCGACTAGCGGGAGCCAATGAGCAGTTCTTC. Translation gives CASSLASGRLAGANEQFF.

The V and J genes are TRBV2 and TRBJ1-6; TRBD1 is a possible D gene (5 bases). V shed 6 bases and J shed 9 bases, with 12 bases lying between them. Germline CDR1 is SNHLY and CDR2 is FYNNEI. The CDR3 runs 13 residues. DNA for the CDR3: TGTGCCAGCAGCCAGGGACCGTCTTCACCCCTCCACTTT. Residues: CASSQGPSSPLHF.

This clonotype was seen more than once but under ten times. The V gene is TRBV14, the J gene TRBJ2-1; D is uncertain. Deletions cut 1 base from V and 8 bases from J, with 9 bases between. The CDR3 runs 13 residues. The germline CDR1 and CDR2 sequences are SGHDN and FVKESK. The chain's CDR3 is CASSQVTKHEQFF. For the CDR3, the DNA is TGTGCCAGCAGCCAAGTCACCAAGCATGAGCAGTTCTTC.

This clonotype was seen a handful of times. The chain recombines TRBV27 with TRBJ2-3, with 12 bases matching TRBD2. The CDR3 runs to 17 residues. V lost 5 bases, J lost 2 bases, and 8 bases stayed unmatched. Germline V gives CDR1 MNHEY, CDR2 SMNVEV (reference sequence). The CDR3 bases are TGTGCCAGCAGTCCCGGTGGACTAGCGGGGTACACAGATACGCAGTATTTT. Its protein product is CASSPGGLAGYTDTQYF.

The gene calls are TRBV20-1 and TRBJ2-2, with D perhaps TRBD2 (6 bases). This CDR3 comprises 14 residues. V shed 1 base and J shed 4 bases, with 10 bases lying between them. Germline V gives CDR1 DFQATT, CDR2 SNEGSKA (reference sequence). The CDR3: CSARAGVGTGELFF. In DNA form, the CDR3 reads TGCAGTGCTAGAGCGGGAGTAGGCACCGGGGAGCTGTTTTTT.

This clonotype was observed a few times. The chain joins TRBV7-9 to TRBJ2-2; maybe TRBD2 (5 bases). CDR1 SEHNR and CDR2 FQNEAQ come from the germline V gene (reference sequence). The CDR3 is made up of 15 amino acids. V was clipped by 1 base and J by 3 bases, with 9 bases between them. The CDR3 region has the DNA TGTGCCAGCAGCTTAGTGCGGGTAGACACCGGGGAGCTGTTTTTT. Its translation: CASSLVRVDTGELFF. Drawing the rest from reference TRBV7-9 and TRBJ2-2, the complete variable domain is DTGVSQNPRHKITKRGQNVTFRCDPISEHNRLYWYRQTLGQGPEFLTYFQNEAQLEKSRLLSDRFSAERPKGSFSTLEIQRTEQGDSAMYLCASSLVRVDTGELFFGEGSRLTVL.